A selection of T cell receptor beta chains follows, all from one sample in a study of cytotoxic CD8 clonotypes in ibrutinib-treated CLL. Libraries were prepared by immunoSEQ multiplex PCR; TCRdb keeps only in-frame clonotypes and omits some of them. Among roughly 150,000 clones, around 76% were seen once, and the ten largest hold 4.5% to 6%. The source was PBMCs, collected after 24 months of ibrutinib treatment. The receptors shown here come from a human donor with chronic lymphocytic leukemia. The CDR3 runs from the conserved cysteine through the conserved F or W. The D gene is left open where the match is weak. Expanded clones are given a class, and other clones once, few, many or no size at all.

v_call,d_call,j_call,clone_size,cdr3_aa,cdr3_nt
TRBV28,-,TRBJ2-7,few,CASETPYEQYF,TGTGCCAGCGAGACACCCTACGAGCAGTACTTC
TRBV23-1,-,TRBJ2-3,-,CASTTEEGPTQYF,TGCGCCAGCACCACAGAGGAGGGACCTACGCAGTATTTT
TRBV30,-,TRBJ1-4,once,CAWRDRRAVFF,TGTGCCTGGAGGGACCGGAGGGCCGTGTTTTTT
TRBV6-4,TRBD2,TRBJ2-7,-,CASGAPPRLAGNYEQYF,TGTGCCAGCGGGGCCCCCCCCAGACTAGCGGGCAACTACGAGCAGTACTTC
TRBV19,-,TRBJ2-1,-,CASSIPWTFYNEQFF,TGTGCCAGTAGTATCCCCTGGACCTTTTACAATGAGCAGTTCTTC
TRBV7-9,-,TRBJ1-1,-,CASSLEGGSVDTEAFF,TGTGCCAGCAGCTTAGAGGGGGGCTCCGTGGACACTGAAGCTTTCTTT
TRBV4-2,TRBD1,TRBJ2-5,few,CASSQAWTGEETQYF,TGTGCCAGCAGCCAGGCTTGGACAGGGGAAGAGACCCAGTACTTC
TRBV6-6,TRBD1,TRBJ1-2,-,CASILPGQGDYTF,TGTGCCAGCATATTACCGGGACAGGGTGACTACACCTTC
TRBV7-2,-,TRBJ2-4,-,CASSYSRDIQYF,TGTGCCAGCAGCTATAGTAGGGACATTCAGTACTTC
TRBV7-2,-,TRBJ2-3,-,CASSPTASGATQYF,TGTGCCAGCAGCCCGACAGCCTCGGGAGCTACGCAGTATTTT
TRBV28,-,TRBJ2-5,-,CASSLVPAKGTQYF,TGTGCCAGCAGTTTAGTTCCAGCCAAGGGGACCCAGTACTTC
TRBV5-6,-,TRBJ1-1,-,CASSVRPNTEAFF,TGTGCCAGCAGCGTCAGGCCGAACACTGAAGCTTTCTTT
TRBV6-6,-,TRBJ2-7,-,CASSSGSTWEQYF,TGTGCCAGCAGTAGCGGTAGTACATGGGAGCAGTACTTC
TRBV18,-,TRBJ2-7,-,CASSPPRGELSYEQYF,TGTGCCAGCTCACCACCCCGAGGGGAGCTCTCCTACGAGCAGTACTTC
TRBV28,-,TRBJ2-7,-,CASSSPAGSYEQYF,TGTGCCAGCAGCTCCCCGGCCGGTTCCTACGAGCAGTACTTC
TRBV18,-,TRBJ1-6,-,CASSPRGGEPLHF,TGTGCCAGCTCACCCCGGGGGGGAGAACCCCTCCACTTT
TRBV19,TRBD2,TRBJ2-7,-,CASSGSASGSFEQYF,TGTGCCAGTAGTGGGTCGGCTAGCGGGAGTTTCGAGCAGTACTTC
TRBV19,-,TRBJ2-1,-,CASSTSGSPYNEQFF,TGTGCCAGTAGTACCTCAGGGTCCCCCTACAATGAGCAGTTCTTC
TRBV20-1,TRBD2,TRBJ2-3,-,CSASSRGGQYF,TGCAGTGCTAGCAGCCGGGGGGGGCAGTATTTT
TRBV7-9,-,TRBJ2-1,few,CASSSVAETNEQFF,TGTGCCAGCAGCTCCGTAGCGGAGACCAATGAGCAGTTCTTC
TRBV18,-,TRBJ2-5,-,CASSPPLPETQYF,TGTGCCAGCTCACCCCCCCTCCCGGAGACCCAGTACTTC
TRBV7-2,-,TRBJ2-5,-,CASSLLGRGEETQYF,TGTGCCAGCAGCTTACTTGGGAGGGGGGAAGAGACCCAGTACTTC
TRBV13,-,TRBJ2-3,-,CASSYGWDTQYF,TGTGCCAGCAGCTATGGGTGGGATACGCAGTATTTT
TRBV6-1,-,TRBJ2-7,few,CASSGGMAYEQYF,TGTGCCAGCAGTGGGGGTATGGCCTACGAGCAGTACTTC
TRBV11-2,TRBD1,TRBJ1-5,-,CASSPGTGIWNQPQHF,TGTGCCAGCAGCCCTGGGACAGGGATTTGGAATCAGCCCCAGCATTTT
TRBV7-9,-,TRBJ1-5,-,CASSSRHDGNQPQHF,TGTGCCAGCAGCTCGCGACACGACGGCAATCAGCCCCAGCATTTT
TRBV27,TRBD1,TRBJ1-2,-,CASSPLVGGNYGYTF,TGTGCCAGCAGCCCTCTTGTAGGGGGCAACTATGGCTACACCTTC
TRBV6-4,-,TRBJ2-2,-,CASSRQAAGELFF,TGTGCCAGCAGTAGGCAGGCGGCCGGGGAGCTGTTTTTT
TRBV5-6,-,TRBJ1-1,-,CASSLAEGWRAEAFF,TGTGCCAGCAGCTTGGCCGAGGGGTGGAGGGCTGAAGCTTTCTTT
TRBV5-4,-,TRBJ1-2,-,CASSQVLGQGNNYGYTF,TGCGCCAGCAGCCAAGTCTTGGGCCAGGGGAATAACTATGGCTACACCTTC
TRBV5-1,TRBD2,TRBJ2-3,-,CASGQWTSGTDTQYF,TGCGCCAGCGGACAATGGACTAGCGGCACAGATACGCAGTATTTT
TRBV13,-,TRBJ1-1,-,CASSLGRAPPGAAFF,TGTGCCAGCAGCTTAGGAAGGGCTCCACCAGGTGCAGCTTTCTTT
TRBV29-1,-,TRBJ1-1,-,CSVAPGADTEAFF,TGCAGCGTGGCCCCGGGGGCTGACACTGAAGCTTTCTTT
TRBV27,-,TRBJ2-1,-,CASKVLVEYNEQFF,TGTGCCAGCAAGGTCCTAGTGGAGTACAATGAGCAGTTCTTC
TRBV11-2,-,TRBJ1-4,-,CASSLSGQLFF,TGTGCCAGCAGCTTGTCCGGGCAGCTGTTTTTT
TRBV27,TRBD1,TRBJ2-7,few,CASSQGTVPREQYF,TGTGCCAGCAGCCAAGGGACAGTCCCCCGGGAGCAGTACTTC
TRBV7-9,-,TRBJ1-4,-,CASSPVNEKLFF,TGTGCCAGCAGCCCCGTTAATGAAAAACTGTTTTTT
TRBV18,-,TRBJ2-7,many,CASSPLRGAYEQYF,TGTGCCAGCTCACCATTGAGAGGGGCCTACGAGCAGTACTTC